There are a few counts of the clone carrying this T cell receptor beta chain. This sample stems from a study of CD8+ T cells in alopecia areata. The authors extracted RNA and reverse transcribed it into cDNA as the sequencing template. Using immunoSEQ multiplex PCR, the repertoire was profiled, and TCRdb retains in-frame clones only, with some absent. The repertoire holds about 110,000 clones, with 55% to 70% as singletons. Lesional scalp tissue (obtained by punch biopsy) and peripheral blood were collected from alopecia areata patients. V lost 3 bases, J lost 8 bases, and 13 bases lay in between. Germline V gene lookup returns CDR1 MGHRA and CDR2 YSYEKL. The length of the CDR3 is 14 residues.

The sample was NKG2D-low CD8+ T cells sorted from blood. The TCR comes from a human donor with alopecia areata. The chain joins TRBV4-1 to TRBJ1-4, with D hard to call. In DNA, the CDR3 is TGCGCCAGCAGCCAGGCGGCCGTTGGGGAAAAACTGTTTTTT. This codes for CASSQAAVGEKLFF.